These 10 T cell receptor beta chains came from one sample sequenced in a study of blood T cell repertoires in COVID-19. Profiled with immunoSEQ multiplex PCR; TCRdb holds only in-frame clones, not every one. The table records 250,000 or so clones, around nine tenths of them present only once. The specimen sequenced was peripheral blood. The receptors were sampled from a woman aged 55-70 years with COVID-19, enrolled during active disease.

V is TRBV3-1 (or the pseudogene TRBV3-2) and J is TRBJ2-2, with 8 bases lining up with TRBD1. The length of the CDR3 is 16 residues. J was trimmed by 1 base and V by 2 bases; bases with no gene match: 3. The germline CDR1 and CDR2 sequences are LGHDT and YNNKEL (reference sequence). CDR3 nucleotide sequence: TGTGCCAGCAGCCAATGGACAGGGAGGAACACCGGGGAGCTGTTTTTT. Encoded protein: CASSQWTGRNTGELFF.

This clone was counted a single time. The chain is built from TRBV5-1 and TRBJ1-6, with D hard to call. The CDR3 consists of 16 residues. Per germline, CDR1 SGHRS and CDR2 YFSETQ. V was cut by 0 bases and J by 7 bases, with 14 bases left in between. The CDR3 protein is CASSLVSGMGNSPLHF. CDR3 DNA: TGCGCCAGCAGCTTGGTTTCCGGGATGGGCAATTCACCCCTCCACTTT.

The genes are TRBV19 and TRBJ1-2, with TRBD1 as a possible D gene (5 bases). This CDR3 is 13 amino acids long. Deletions cut 2 bases from V and 6 bases from J, with 10 bases between. The germline V gene encodes CDR1 LNHDA and CDR2 SQIVND (reference sequence). This chain's CDR3 is CASSIFSGNGYTF. The CDR3 DNA is TGTGCCAGTAGTATATTTTCAGGGAATGGCTACACCTTC. Based on the CDR3 plus reference TRBV19 and TRBJ1-2, the full variable domain is DGGITQSPKYLFRKEGQNVTLSCEQNLNHDAMYWYRQDPGQGLRLIYYSQIVNDFQKGDIAEGYSVSREKKESFPLTVTSAQKNPTAFYLCASSIFSGNGYTFGSGTRLTVV.

V is TRBV6-1 and J is TRBJ1-6; 7 nucleotides line up with TRBD1. After removal of 1 base from V and 9 bases from J, the junction contained 15 bases not matched to a gene. This CDR3 comprises 18 residues. CDR1 and CDR2 from the germline V gene are MNHNS and SASEGT. CDR3 amino acids: CASSEDSRRGQSLSPLHF. CDR3 bases: TGTGCCAGCAGTGAAGACTCACGCAGGGGACAGTCACTTTCACCCCTCCACTTT.

V and J are TRBV28 and TRBJ2-3; 9 positions agree with TRBD1. The CDR3 length is 12 residues. The germline V gene encodes CDR1 MDHEN and CDR2 SYDVKM. After removal of 8 bases from V and 7 bases from J, the junction contained 4 bases not matched to a gene. The chain's CDR3 is CASSTGGHTQYF. CDR3 sequence (DNA): TGTGCCAGCTCGACAGGGGGGCATACGCAGTATTTT. The entire variable domain, with the rest obtained from reference TRBV28 and TRBJ2-3, is as follows: DVKVTQSSRYLVKRTGEKVFLECVQDMDHENMFWYRQDPGLGLRLIYFSYDVKMKEKGDIPEGYSVSREKKERFSLILESASTNQTSMYLCASSTGGHTQYFGPGTRLTVL.

The J gene is TRBJ1-1, the V gene TRBV2; perhaps TRBD1 as D (5 bases). Germline CDR1 is SNHLY and CDR2 is FYNNEI. Trimming removed 5 bases at V and 3 bases at J, with 13 bases between. This CDR3 has 14 amino acids. The DNA of the CDR3 is TGTGCCAGCAGTTCCCACAGGATTTACACTGAAGCTTTCTTT. This gives the protein CASSSHRIYTEAFF.

The V gene is TRBV6-5, the J gene TRBJ1-2; 10 bases line up with TRBD1. The CDR3 contains 15 residues. V was clipped by 2 bases and J by 8 bases; unmatched bases: 8. The germline V gene encodes CDR1 MNHEY and CDR2 SVGAGI. The CDR3 sequence is CASSYAGTGDGGYTF. The CDR3 DNA follows: TGTGCCAGCAGTTACGCAGGGACAGGGGATGGCGGCTACACCTTC.

V is TRBV28 and J is TRBJ2-7, with D perhaps matching TRBD2 (5 bases). The CDR3 is 12 amino acids. V was trimmed by 6 bases and J by 8 bases, leaving 14 bases between them. Germline CDR1 MDHEN, CDR2 SYDVKM. The DNA of the CDR3 is TGTGCCAGCAGAACTGCGGGCAGACAGCAGTACTTC. It codes for CASRTAGRQQYF.

The rearrangement joins TRBV28 to TRBJ2-2, with D perhaps TRBD2 (6 bases). Germline values: CDR1 MDHEN, CDR2 SYDVKM. The V and J ends lost 10 bases and 6 bases respectively, with 18 bases between them. The CDR3 runs 14 residues. Here the CDR3 DNA reads TGTGCCAACTCCGCGGGCGGGGCACCCGGGGAGCTGTTTTTT. Its protein product is CANSAGGAPGELFF.

The chain carries TRBV19 and TRBJ1-6; 9 bases fit TRBD1. The CDR3 extends over 17 amino acids. Per the germline V gene, CDR1 is LNHDA and CDR2 is SQIVND (reference sequence). J lost 5 bases, V lost 4 bases, and 9 bases had no gene match. CDR3 DNA: TGTGCCAGTAGTACCTACCGGGACAGGGTGAATAATTCACCCCTCCACTTT. Amino acids: CASSTYRDRVNNSPLHF. Based on the CDR3 plus reference TRBV19 and TRBJ1-6, the full variable domain is DGGITQSPKYLFRKEGQNVTLSCEQNLNHDAMYWYRQDPGQGLRLIYYSQIVNDFQKGDIAEGYSVSREKKESFPLTVTSAQKNPTAFYLCASSTYRDRVNNSPLHFGNGTRLTVT.